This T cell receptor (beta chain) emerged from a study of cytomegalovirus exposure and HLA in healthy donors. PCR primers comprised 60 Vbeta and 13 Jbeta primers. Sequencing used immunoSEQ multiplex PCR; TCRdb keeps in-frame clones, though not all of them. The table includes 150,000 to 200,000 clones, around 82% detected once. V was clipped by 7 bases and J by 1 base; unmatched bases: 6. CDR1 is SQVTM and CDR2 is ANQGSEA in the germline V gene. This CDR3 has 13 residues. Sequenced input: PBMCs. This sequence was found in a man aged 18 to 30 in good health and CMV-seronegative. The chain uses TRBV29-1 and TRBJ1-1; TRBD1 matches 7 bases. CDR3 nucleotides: TGCAGCGCTCGAGGGGGCGGGAACACTGAAGCTTTCTTT. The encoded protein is CSARGGGNTEAFF.